These 28 T cell receptor beta chains originate from one sample sequenced in a study of regulatory dendritic cells for organ transplantation. No antigen has been identified for these receptors. Sorted subsets were CFSE-labeled and cultured four to six days with allogeneic dendritic cells. Here immunoSEQ multiplex PCR was the method, and the copy in TCRdb shows in-frame clones only, minus some. In the table there are fewer than 5,000 clones, approximately 60% of which are singletons. The source material was memory CD8+ T cells from blood cultured with regulatory dendritic cells. The subset denotes: CD45RO+ memory T cells. These receptors all come from a human donor in good health.

CDR3 protein: CASSLLGGSYEQYF. For the CDR3, the DNA is TGTGCCAGCAGCTTACTCGGGGGGTCCTACGAGCAGTACTTC. This rearrangement joins TRBV7-3 to TRBJ2-7, with TRBD2 identical over 7 bases. Germline CDR1 and CDR2: SGHTA and FQGTGA. The V and J ends lost 2 bases and 1 base, in that order; junction bases with no gene match: 2. The CDR3 length is 14 residues.

With regard to this clone: Different DNA sequences within this sample yield the same CDR3. This chain joins TRBV9 and TRBJ1-1, with a weak D call TRBD1 (5 bases). V lost 2 bases, J lost 1 base, and 9 bases lay in between. This CDR3 comprises 14 residues. From germline, CDR1 is SGDLS and CDR2 YYNGEE. The CDR3 nucleotides read TGTGCCAGCAGCGTTTCCGACAGGAACACTGAAGCTTTCTTT. Its translation is CASSVSDRNTEAFF.

The CDR3: CASSEEAGGPNEQFF. The CDR3 nucleotides read TGTGCCAGCAGTGAGGAGGCGGGGGGGCCCAATGAGCAGTTCTTC. This chain connects TRBV6-1 to TRBJ2-1; 9 bases are a match to TRBD2. The CDR3 loop spans 15 amino acids. The germline gives CDR1 MNHNS, CDR2 SASEGT. J lost 6 bases, V lost 3 bases, and 6 bases had no gene match.

This clone was counted between two and nine times. This chain connects TRBV9 to TRBJ1-1; 10 nucleotides match TRBD1. CDR3 size: 15 residues. V trimming: 4 bases; J trimming: 4 bases; junction bases outside the gene matches: 7. Germline-derived CDR1 and CDR2 are SGDLS and YYNGEE. CDR3 coding DNA: TGTGCCAGCAGCTCGACAGGGGGCGGTGGCACTGAAGCTTTCTTT. Its translation: CASSSTGGGGTEAFF.

This clone appeared a few times. The CDR3: CASSYRRTGGRNEQYF. The DNA of the CDR3 is TGTGCCAGCAGTTACCGGCGGACAGGGGGCCGAAACGAGCAGTACTTC. The rearrangement joins TRBV6-5 to TRBJ2-7, with TRBD1 matching over 11 bases. The CDR3 consists of 16 residues. The trim removed 2 bases at V and 5 bases at J, leaving 8 bases unmatched. Germline V gene sequence: CDR1 MNHEY, CDR2 SVGAGI.

J is TRBJ2-3 and V is TRBV13, with D hard to call. Germline-derived CDR1 and CDR2 are PRHDT and FYEKMQ (reference sequence). The CDR3 loop spans 12 amino acids. With 4 bases removed from V and 8 bases from J, the gap between germline ends came to 10 bases. The CDR3 DNA sequence: TGTGCCAGCAGCTCTACAGACCCTACGCAGTATTTT. Encoded protein: CASSSTDPTQYF.

The chain combines TRBV4-3 with TRBJ2-1, with D perhaps matching TRBD2 (6 bases). The germline V gene has CDR1 LGHNA and CDR2 YSLEER. The germline V and J ends were trimmed by 1 base and 3 bases, with 13 bases remaining between them. CDR3 length: 16 residues. The CDR3 sequence is CASSQVLGGYYNEQFF. CDR3 coding DNA: TGCGCCAGCAGCCAAGTTCTCGGGGGATACTACAATGAGCAGTTCTTC.

The CDR3 DNA reads as TGTGCCAGCAGCGTAGCGTACAGGGGGGGCGAGCAGTACTTC. Its translation is CASSVAYRGGEQYF. V is TRBV6-5 and J is TRBJ2-7; TRBD1 is a possible D gene (8 bases). Germline CDR1 MNHEY, CDR2 SVGAGI. Trimming removed 6 bases at V and 6 bases at J, with 18 bases between. This CDR3 spans 14 amino acids.

This clone was observed once. The chain joins TRBV7-6 to TRBJ1-5; possibly TRBD1 for D (6 bases). The CDR3 spans 14 residues. The V and J ends lost 6 bases and 5 bases respectively, with 14 bases between them. Germline CDR1 reads SGHVS; CDR2 reads FNYEAQ. This chain's CDR3 is CASSDGGPYQPQHF. The CDR3 DNA is TGTGCCAGCAGTGACGGGGGGCCCTATCAGCCCCAGCATTTT.

Concerning this clone: Other nucleotide sequences in the sample specify the same CDR3. J is TRBJ1-2 and V is TRBV2; D gene uncertain. Germline CDR1 is SNHLY and CDR2 is FYNNEI. Trimming stripped 2 bases from V and 2 bases from J, with 9 bases between. The CDR3 is made up of 14 amino acids. CDR3 nucleotide sequence: TGTGCCAGCAGTGAACGAGGCCCAAACTATGGCTACACCTTC. Encoded protein: CASSERGPNYGYTF.

This clone occurred once. The chain couples TRBV4-3 to TRBJ2-7; D uncertain. The germline V and J ends were trimmed by 1 base and 2 bases, with 15 bases remaining between them. Germline V gene lookup returns CDR1 LGHNA and CDR2 YSLEER. The CDR3 is made up of 16 amino acids. CDR3 DNA: TGCGCCAGCAGCCAAGCCGTCGACTTAGGTCCCTACGAGCAGTACTTC. It specifies CASSQAVDLGPYEQYF.

The chain has TRBV6-6 and TRBJ2-7; TRBD1 matches 7 bases. Germline loops: CDR1 MNHNY, CDR2 SVGAGI (reference sequence). The CDR3 is made up of 15 amino acids. The ends lost 4 bases at V and 3 bases at J; junction bases unmatched: 9. CDR3: CASSSRGRKNYEQYF. CDR3 nucleotide sequence: TGTGCCAGCAGTTCAAGGGGGCGGAAAAACTACGAGCAGTACTTC.

This clone occurred a few times. The gene calls are TRBV4-1 and TRBJ2-7; TRBD2 matches 14 bases. Germline values: CDR1 MGHRA, CDR2 YSYEKL. V lost 6 bases, J lost 0 bases, and 4 bases stayed unmatched. The CDR3 loop spans 16 amino acids. CDR3 amino acids: CASRLTSGGASYEQYF. The CDR3 bases are TGCGCCAGCAGATTGACTAGCGGGGGGGCCTCCTACGAGCAGTACTTC.

The chain has TRBV27 and TRBJ1-2; 10 positions agree with TRBD1. Trimming at V came to 6 bases and at J to 2 bases, leaving 6 bases not matched to a gene. The CDR3 covers 15 residues. Per the germline V gene, CDR1 is MNHEY and CDR2 is SMNVEV (reference sequence). DNA for the CDR3: TGTGCCAGCAGCAGCCCGGGACAGGGGAACTATGGCTACACCTTC. Its protein is CASSSPGQGNYGYTF.

The chain is built from TRBV7-2 and TRBJ2-3; D may be TRBD2 (5 bases). CDR3 length: 14 amino acids. Germline values: CDR1 SGHTA, CDR2 FQGNSA. The ends were cut back, 1 base at V and 5 bases at J, with 10 bases in the middle. The CDR3 spells CASSLELVGDTQYF. CDR3 in DNA: TGTGCCAGCAGCTTAGAACTAGTGGGAGATACGCAGTATTTT.

V gene TRBV7-9 combines with J gene TRBJ2-7; D is unresolved. Germline V CDR1 and CDR2: SEHNR, FQNEAQ (reference sequence). The CDR3 sequence is 11 residues long. Trimming removed 4 bases at V and 6 bases at J, with 7 bases between. The CDR3 nucleotides are TGTGCCAGCAGCTCGGAGTTCGAGCAGTACTTC. As protein: CASSSEFEQYF.

This chain joins TRBV7-9 and TRBJ2-5; D is possibly TRBD1 (6 bases). Germline loops: CDR1 SEHNR, CDR2 FQNEAQ (reference sequence). The CDR3 has 16 amino acids. V was pared by 0 bases and J by 4 bases, with 15 bases between. The CDR3 coding sequence is TGTGCCAGCAGCTTAGCTGGAGGCAGGGGTAGAGAGACCCAGTACTTC. It codes for CASSLAGGRGRETQYF.

The rearrangement uses TRBV11-3 and TRBJ1-1; TRBD1 matches at 9 bases. The V gene's germline CDR1 is SGHNT and CDR2 YENEEA. This CDR3 comprises 15 residues. Losses at the gene ends were 2 bases for V and 1 base for J; bases not matched to a gene: 2. The CDR3, as DNA: TGTGCCAGCAGCTTAAGGGGACAGGGGAACACTGAAGCTTTCTTT. Translation gives CASSLRGQGNTEAFF.

The chain carries TRBV4-1 and TRBJ2-1, with 10 nucleotides matching TRBD1. Trimming cost V 0 bases and J 6 bases; bases outside gene matches: 5. CDR1 and CDR2 (germline): MGHRA, YSYEKL. The CDR3 consists of 16 residues. CDR3 residues: CASSQDSRTGGNEQFF. In DNA form, the CDR3 reads TGCGCCAGCAGCCAAGATAGCAGGACAGGGGGCAATGAGCAGTTCTTC.

This clone was seen a handful of times. The chain links TRBV29-1 to TRBJ1-2, with D uncertain. The CDR3 length is 11 residues. Per germline, CDR1 SQVTM and CDR2 ANQGSEA. With 5 bases removed from V and 3 bases from J, the gap between germline ends came to 7 bases. Here the CDR3 DNA reads TGCAGCGTTATTGCAGACTATGGCTACACCTTC. As protein: CSVIADYGYTF.

This clone has a single count. The chain uses TRBV7-3 and TRBJ2-5; 9 bases line up with TRBD1. Germline V gene lookup returns CDR1 SGHTA and CDR2 FQGTGA. The trim removed 5 bases at V and 3 bases at J, leaving 4 bases unmatched. The CDR3 covers 14 residues. For the CDR3, the DNA is TGTGCCAGCAGCGACAGGGGGGGGGAAGAGACCCAGTACTTC. This codes for CASSDRGGEETQYF.

The rearrangement uses TRBV2 and TRBJ2-1; possible D gene TRBD2, 6 bases. V was shortened by 3 bases and J by 6 bases, with 12 bases between the two germline ends. This CDR3 spans 14 amino acids. CDR1 is SNHLY, CDR2 FYNNEI, per germline. The CDR3 protein is CASSDAGTFNEQFF. CDR3 DNA sequence: TGTGCCAGCAGTGACGCCGGGACTTTCAATGAGCAGTTCTTC.

The chain combines TRBV7-6 with TRBJ1-4; tentative D call: TRBD1 (5 bases). The CDR3 runs to 17 residues. Germline-derived CDR1 and CDR2 are SGHVS and FNYEAQ. V was clipped by 4 bases and J by 1 base, with 16 bases between them. The CDR3 here is CASSSRLARETNEKLFF. Here the CDR3 DNA reads TGTGCCAGCAGCTCCCGACTCGCCAGGGAAACTAATGAAAAACTGTTTTTT.

The chain is built from TRBV5-1 and TRBJ1-2; D remains ambiguous. With 5 bases removed from V and 2 bases from J, the gap between germline ends came to 7 bases. Germline lookup yields CDR1 SGHRS and CDR2 YFSETQ. The CDR3 runs 12 residues. DNA for the CDR3: TGCGCCAGCAGAGGAGGGAACTATGGCTACACCTTC. Protein product: CASRGGNYGYTF.

The chain carries TRBV25-1 and TRBJ2-2; D unclear. There are 14 residues in the CDR3. Looked up from germline, CDR1 is MGHDK and CDR2 is SYGVNS. V lost 2 bases and J 3 bases, leaving 7 bases between the germline ends. The CDR3 is CASSEIDYTGELFF. The CDR3 nucleotides are TGTGCCAGCAGTGAAATAGATTACACCGGGGAGCTGTTTTTT. The full variable domain, rest sourced from reference TRBV25-1 and TRBJ2-2, is EADIYQTPRYLVIGTGKKITLECSQTMGHDKMYWYQQDPGMELHLIHYSYGVNSTEKGDLSSESTVSRIRTEHFPLTLESARPSHTSQYLCASSEIDYTGELFFGEGSRLTVL.

V and J are TRBV6-1 and TRBJ1-1, with D possibly being TRBD1 (6 bases). The CDR3 has 15 amino acids. V was trimmed by 2 bases and J by 5 bases, leaving 15 bases between them. In germline, CDR1 is MNHNS, CDR2 SASEGT. In DNA, the CDR3 is TGTGCCAGCAGTGAATTTCGGGGGGCTGAGACTGAAGCTTTCTTT. Amino acids: CASSEFRGAETEAFF.

The gene calls are TRBV7-9 and TRBJ2-2; 8 bases map to TRBD1. V shed 5 bases, J shed 6 bases, and the junction held 8 bases outside the gene matches. CDR1 SEHNR and CDR2 FQNEAQ come from the germline V gene (reference sequence). CDR3 length equals 15 residues. CDR3 in amino acids: CASSPDRGKAGELFF. The DNA of the CDR3 is TGTGCCAGCAGCCCCGACAGGGGAAAGGCCGGGGAGCTGTTTTTT. Filled out from reference TRBV7-9 and TRBJ2-2, the complete variable domain reads DTGVSQNPRHKITKRGQNVTFRCDPISEHNRLYWYRQTLGQGPEFLTYFQNEAQLEKSRLLSDRFSAERPKGSFSTLEIQRTEQGDSAMYLCASSPDRGKAGELFFGEGSRLTVL.

This clone was observed a single time. V usage is TRBV28 and J usage is TRBJ2-3; 11 positions agree with TRBD1. Per the germline V gene, CDR1 is MDHEN and CDR2 is SYDVKM. The CDR3 consists of 15 residues. V gave up 7 bases and J gave up 6 bases; unmatched junction bases: 9. The CDR3 spells CASTPGTGGWDTQYF. As DNA, the CDR3 is TGTGCCAGCACCCCCGGGACAGGGGGATGGGATACGCAGTATTTT.